This entry lists 21 T cell receptor beta chains sequenced from one sample in a study of shared clonotypes between healthy human individuals. It was CD45RO-negative cells, positively selected for CCR7, that made up naive CD8 cells, with terminally differentiated effector memory CD45RA+ cells excluded. Method: immunoSEQ multiplex PCR; TCRdb's copy keeps in-frame clones and lacks some. The sample contains about 700,000 clones, about 90% of which appear only once. The sequencing input was naive CD8+ T cells sorted from blood. These receptors were obtained from a man aged 25-40 years in good health.

This clone was recorded once. The rearrangement uses TRBV15 and TRBJ2-7; 9 positions agree with TRBD2. The CDR3 is 14 amino acids. Losses at the gene ends were 3 bases for V and 2 bases for J; bases not matched to a gene: 2. The germline V gene encodes CDR1 LNHNV and CDR2 YYDKDF (reference sequence). The CDR3 region is CATSRTSGTYEQYF. CDR3 DNA: TGTGCCACCAGCAGGACTAGCGGAACCTACGAGCAGTACTTC.

V and J are TRBV7-3 and TRBJ2-1; weak D call: TRBD2 (5 bases). Trimming cost V 2 bases and J 6 bases, with 14 bases left between them. The CDR3 sequence is 15 residues long. Germline lookup yields CDR1 SGHTA and CDR2 FQGTGA. CDR3 sequence: CASSLEGSMGNEQFF. The CDR3 nucleotides are TGTGCCAGCAGCTTAGAGGGCTCTATGGGCAATGAGCAGTTCTTC.

The V call is TRBV5-6, the J call TRBJ2-7; D is ambiguous. There are 15 residues in the CDR3. Germline V gene data show CDR1 as SGHDT and CDR2 as YYEEEE. Trimming took off 4 bases at V and 0 bases at J, with 14 bases between the two ends. CDR3 bases: TGTGCCAGCAGCGATACCCCGGAGACCTCCTACGAGCAGTACTTC. It is translated as CASSDTPETSYEQYF.

This rearrangement joins TRBV4-1 to TRBJ2-7, with TRBD2 matching 9 bases. CDR3 size: 14 residues. Germline CDR1 is MGHRA and CDR2 is YSYEKL. J lost 3 bases, V lost 2 bases, and 2 bases had no gene match. The CDR3 here is CASSQLAGLYEQYF. Written as DNA, the CDR3 is TGCGCCAGCAGCCAACTAGCGGGGCTCTACGAGCAGTACTTC.

The rearrangement links TRBV11-2 to TRBJ2-7; D remains ambiguous. V lost 1 base to trimming and J lost 3 bases, with 16 bases between them. CDR1 SGHAT and CDR2 FQNNGV come from the germline V gene. This CDR3 spans 16 amino acids. For the CDR3, the DNA is TGTGCCAGCAGCTTAGGACTGGCAAACTTGAGCTACGAGCAGTACTTC. It translates to CASSLGLANLSYEQYF.

This chain joins TRBV4-1 and TRBJ2-7, with 7 bases fitting TRBD2. After removal of 1 base from V and 3 bases from J, the junction contained 6 bases not matched to a gene. The CDR3 loop spans 15 amino acids. In germline, CDR1 is MGHRA, CDR2 YSYEKL. CDR3: CASSQVTPGGYEQYF. The DNA of the CDR3 is TGCGCCAGCAGCCAAGTAACACCGGGGGGCTACGAGCAGTACTTC.

This chain joins TRBV29-1 and TRBJ1-2, with a tentative D call TRBD1 (5 bases). Deletions cut 6 bases from V and 0 bases from J, with 11 bases between. Germline CDR1 is SQVTM and CDR2 is ANQGSEA. This CDR3 has 13 amino acids. Here the CDR3 reads CSVVTGANYGYTF. The CDR3 coding sequence is TGCAGCGTCGTTACGGGGGCTAACTATGGCTACACCTTC.

Only a few counts were recorded for this clone. The V and J genes are TRBV19 and TRBJ1-1; D perhaps matches TRBD1 (6 bases). V lost 6 bases to trimming and J lost 8 bases, with 10 bases between them. The CDR3 consists of 11 residues. Germline CDR1 is LNHDA and CDR2 is SQIVND (reference sequence). In nucleotides, the CDR3 is TGTGCCAGTAGAGGAGGGGGAGAAGCTTTCTTT. This gives the protein CASRGGGEAFF. Full variable domain (rest looked up from reference TRBV19 and TRBJ1-1): DGGITQSPKYLFRKEGQNVTLSCEQNLNHDAMYWYRQDPGQGLRLIYYSQIVNDFQKGDIAEGYSVSREKKESFPLTVTSAQKNPTAFYLCASRGGGEAFFGQGTRLTVV.

Remarks on this clone: Other DNA sequences in this specimen translate into the identical CDR3. The chain combines TRBV11-2 with TRBJ1-2, with unresolved D. Germline V CDR1 and CDR2: SGHAT, FQNNGV. Trimming stripped 6 bases from V and 4 bases from J, with 12 bases between. This CDR3 is built from 13 residues. CDR3 amino acids: CASSLGGSYGYTF. CDR3 in DNA: TGTGCCAGCAGTCTGGGCGGTTCCTATGGCTACACCTTC. Drawing the rest from reference TRBV11-2 and TRBJ1-2, the complete variable domain is EAGVAQSPRYKIIEKRQSVAFWCNPISGHATLYWYQQILGQGPKLLIQFQNNGVVDDSQLPKDRFSAERLKGVDSTLKIQPAKLEDSAVYLCASSLGGSYGYTFGSGTRLTVV.

At least ten counts were recorded for this clone. The rearrangement uses TRBV28 and TRBJ2-7; the match to TRBD1 covers 8 bases. Germline V gene sequence: CDR1 MDHEN, CDR2 SYDVKM. V shed 2 bases and J 3 bases; nucleotides not matched to a gene: 9. CDR3 size: 16 residues. CDR3 loop: CASSLTAGTGHYEQYF. Written as DNA, the CDR3 is TGTGCCAGCAGTTTAACCGCCGGGACAGGACACTACGAGCAGTACTTC.

The chain carries TRBV18 and TRBJ1-5; TRBD1 matches at 8 bases. Germline CDR1 is KGHSH and CDR2 is LQKENI. CDR3 length equals 16 residues. J lost 5 bases, V lost 0 bases, and 6 bases had no gene match. CDR3 DNA sequence: TGTGCCAGCTCACCACCAATGGACAGGGAGGATCAGCCCCAGCATTTT. Translating it yields CASSPPMDREDQPQHF.

This clone has just one count. This chain uses TRBV7-3 with TRBJ2-7; 14 positions agree with TRBD2. CDR3 size: 16 residues. V lost 5 bases and J lost 5; bases outside the gene matches: 8. Germline V gives CDR1 SGHTA, CDR2 FQGTGA. The CDR3 bases are TGTGCCAGCAGCCCCGGGACTAGCGGGAGATTCCACGAGCAGTACTTC. Translating it yields CASSPGTSGRFHEQYF. Combining the CDR3 with reference TRBV7-3 and TRBJ2-7 gives the whole variable domain GAGVSQTPSNKVTEKGKYVELRCDPISGHTALYWYRQSLGQGPEFLIYFQGTGAADDSGLPNDRFFAVRPEGSVSTLKIQRTERGDSAVYLCASSPGTSGRFHEQYFGPGTRLTVT.

The chain uses TRBV5-1 and TRBJ2-2; 10 bases agree with TRBD2. Germline CDR1 reads SGHRS; CDR2 reads YFSETQ. Trimming removed 0 bases from V and 2 bases from J; junction bases left unmatched: 4. This CDR3 region has 17 residues. The CDR3 loop is CASSLALAGVNTGELFF. The CDR3 nucleotides read TGCGCCAGCAGCTTGGCCCTAGCGGGAGTCAACACCGGGGAGCTGTTTTTT.

The chain uses TRBV5-5 and TRBJ2-7; D call uncertain. Germline V gene lookup returns CDR1 SGHKS and CDR2 YYEKEE (reference sequence). The CDR3 is 14 amino acids. Trimming removed 0 bases at V and 0 bases at J, with 7 bases between. CDR3 sequence (DNA): TGTGCCAGCAGCTTGGACTGGGGCTCCTACGAGCAGTACTTC. It specifies CASSLDWGSYEQYF. Together with reference TRBV5-5 and TRBJ2-7, the CDR3 gives the full variable domain: DAGVTQSPTHLIKTRGQQVTLRCSPISGHKSVSWYQQVLGQGPQFIFQYYEKEERGRGNFPDRFSARQFPNYSSELNVNALLLGDSALYLCASSLDWGSYEQYFGPGTRLTVT.

The CDR3 region is CASRGQTQYF. The CDR3 DNA reads as TGTGCCAGCAGGGGTCAGACCCAGTACTTC. This chain uses TRBV2 with TRBJ2-5; unclear D gene. The CDR3 loop spans 10 amino acids. Germline CDR1 is SNHLY and CDR2 is FYNNEI. Trimming took 6 bases from V and 6 from J, leaving 5 bases between them.

The chain joins TRBV7-2 to TRBJ2-7; 7 bases line up with TRBD2. Per germline, CDR1 SGHTA and CDR2 FQGNSA. The V segment lost 2 bases and the J segment 2 bases; nucleotides outside the gene matches: 3. This CDR3 has 14 residues. The CDR3 sequence: CASSLLADPYEQYF. CDR3 in DNA: TGTGCCAGCAGCTTACTAGCGGACCCCTACGAGCAGTACTTC. Full variable domain (remainder filled in from reference TRBV7-2 and TRBJ2-7): GAGVSQSPSNKVTEKGKDVELRCDPISGHTALYWYRQSLGQGLEFLIYFQGNSAPDKSGLPSDRFSAERTGGSVSTLTIQRTQQEDSAVYLCASSLLADPYEQYFGPGTRLTVT.

The chain's CDR3 is CASTPWDTSTDTQYF. The CDR3 DNA sequence: TGTGCCAGCACCCCGTGGGACACTAGCACAGATACGCAGTATTTT. This chain uses TRBV9 with TRBJ2-3; possible D gene TRBD1, 6 bases. V was cut by 6 bases and J by 0 bases, with 14 bases left in between. The CDR3 has 15 residues. Germline V gene lookup returns CDR1 SGDLS and CDR2 YYNGEE.

This clone was seen just once. The chain is built from TRBV6-5 and TRBJ2-7, with TRBD1 matching over 12 bases. The V gene end was trimmed by 9 bases and the J gene end by 4 bases; junction bases not matched to a gene: 10. Germline V gene data show CDR1 as MNHEY and CDR2 as SVGAGI. The CDR3 has 15 residues. CDR3 in amino acids: CARGPGQGARYEQYF. The CDR3 DNA reads TGTGCCAGGGGGCCGGGACAGGGGGCTCGGTACGAGCAGTACTTC.

The chain combines TRBV7-9 with TRBJ2-7, with 14 nucleotides matching TRBD2. The germline V gene has CDR1 SEHNR and CDR2 FQNEAQ (reference sequence). The CDR3 loop spans 15 amino acids. With V trimmed by 3 bases and J by 4 bases, 2 bases remained unmatched. The CDR3 nucleotides are TGTGCCAGCAGCTTCGGACTAGCGGGAGGATACGAGCAGTACTTC. It translates to CASSFGLAGGYEQYF.

In its sample, this clone was seen once. V is TRBV29-1 and J is TRBJ2-2; perhaps D is TRBD1 or TRBD2 (5 bases each). The V end was cut by 4 bases, the J end by 3 bases, with 6 bases between. The germline V gene encodes CDR1 SQVTM and CDR2 ANQGSEA. This CDR3 contains 12 residues. Written as DNA, the CDR3 is TGCAGCGTTGGGGGGTACACCGGGGAGCTGTTTTTT. Translation gives CSVGGYTGELFF.

This clone was seen a single time. The chain recombines TRBV7-6 with TRBJ2-7; maybe TRBD2 (6 bases). CDR1 is SGHVS and CDR2 is FNYEAQ in the germline V gene. V was pared by 5 bases and J by 4 bases, with 9 bases between. This CDR3 has 12 amino acids. CDR3 loop: CASSPGAYEQYF. In DNA, the CDR3 is TGTGCCAGCAGCCCGGGAGCTTACGAGCAGTACTTC.